Listed here is a single T cell receptor (beta chain). Its antigen is currently unknown. This record comes from a study of cytomegalovirus exposure and HLA in healthy donors. This CDR3 has 15 residues. Whole-study results and caveats: The study labeled more than 150 TCR beta chains cytomegalovirus-associated. In a later analysis, TCR beta V- and J-gene trimming showed a link to a missense DCLRE1C variant. The authors excluded some V segments, including TRBV6-2 and TRBV6-3, as indistinguishable. Across donors, most TCRs were seen rarely, yet some public ones were widespread.

Primers for the PCR totalled 60 Vbeta and 13 Jbeta. Sequenced by immunoSEQ multiplex PCR; TCRdb stores in-frame clones only, minus some. The sample shows around 55,000 clones, and about 9.2% sits with its ten largest clones. The chain links TRBV21-1 to TRBJ1-2; whether TRBD1, the table's D call, matches the DNA was not checked. TRBV21-1 is listed as a pseudogene. The TCR sequence derives from a man aged 50 or older in good health and CMV-seropositive. The sequenced sample was PBMCs. CDR3 region: CASKCRDRGNYGYTF. The CDR3 DNA reads as TGTGCCAGCAAGTGCCGGGACAGGGGAAACTATGGCTACACCTTC.